This TCR beta chain was profiled in a study of cytomegalovirus exposure and HLA in healthy donors. On this clone itself: Its antigen is not identified. At one end the junction does not follow the germline gene, possibly because of a read error.

Study-wide results and caveats: Across HLA loci, a later analysis found differing TCR association rates, with DRB1 most and HLA-C fewest. The likely explanation for a cluster of highly shared sequence variants was sequencing artifact. Looking again later, the authors saw that most CMV-associated TCR beta chains seemed HLA-restricted.

This CDR3 contains 13 residues. Germline V CDR1 and CDR2: SEHNR, FQNEAQ (reference sequence). Primers for the PCR totalled 60 Vbeta and 13 Jbeta. TCRdb keeps only in-frame clones here, not all; method: immunoSEQ multiplex PCR. Among around 130,000 clones, 50% to 80% were seen once, and the ten largest hold roughly 8.6%. The chain employs TRBV7-9 and TRBJ2-7; no definite D call. This receptor was obtained from a middle-aged woman in good health and CMV-seropositive. Sequenced input: PBMCs. CDR3 residues: CSSSSLFSYEQYF. In DNA form, the CDR3 reads TGTTCCAGCAGCTCTCTCTTCTCCTACGAGCAGTACTTC.